These T cell receptor beta chains were read from a single sample in a study of shared clonotypes between healthy human individuals. The method was immunoSEQ multiplex PCR; TCRdb's version includes in-frame clones alone and lacks a portion of them. The repertoire consists of 2 million to 2.5 million clones, with 85% to 95% occurring once and the leading ten covering 0.37%. Sequenced material: naive CD4+ T cells from PBMCs. The receptors originated from a man younger than 35 in good health. Some clones in this sample may be carry-over from other donors' samples. CDR3s include the opening cysteine and the closing phenylalanine or tryptophan. A D gene is named only where the DNA matches it firmly. Only part of the rows carry a size: once, few, many, or a class if the clone is expanded.

CDR3 DNA,CDR3 protein,J gene,V gene,clone size,D gene
TGTGCCAGCAGTCCGGCCGTGTTCTCGGGTTACAATGAGCAGTTCTTC,CASSPAVFSGYNEQFF,TRBJ2-1,TRBV28,NA,NA
TGTGCCAGCAGCCGACTAGCGGGCAGCTCCTACAATGAGCAGTTCTTC,CASSRLAGSSYNEQFF,TRBJ2-1,TRBV7-9,NA,TRBD2
TGTGCCAGCAGCGCAGCCACAGGGGCGCCGCTGTTTTTT,CASSAATGAPLFF,TRBJ1-4,TRBV9,NA,TRBD1
TGTGCCAGCAGTGGTGGTAGCGGTATAATACTAGCCAAAAACATTCAGTACTTC,CASSGGSGIILAKNIQYF,TRBJ2-4,TRBV2,NA,NA
TGTGCCAGCAGCTTAGCCGGGACTCACCTCACAGATACGCAGTATTTT,CASSLAGTHLTDTQYF,TRBJ2-3,TRBV7-2,NA,NA
TGTGCCAGCAGTTCGGTCCTGGAGACCCAGTACTTC,CASSSVLETQYF,TRBJ2-5,TRBV25-1,NA,NA
TGCAGCGTTGCAGCTTCCGGGAGGGCCACGGGCTACACCTTC,CSVAASGRATGYTF,TRBJ1-2,TRBV29-1,NA,NA
TGCGCCAGCAGCTTGATGGGAGACCCCTCCGAGCAGTACTTC,CASSLMGDPSEQYF,TRBJ2-7,TRBV5-1,NA,NA
TGTGCCACCAGCAGGGCTGGAGCTAACTATGGCTACACCTTC,CATSRAGANYGYTF,TRBJ1-2,TRBV15,NA,NA
TGTGCCAGCAGCGTAGCTGCAGGGACCGCGGATGGCTACACCTTC,CASSVAAGTADGYTF,TRBJ1-2,TRBV9,NA,NA
TGTGCCAGCAGCTTAGGATCCAGTTGGGGAGCCTACGAGCAGTACTTC,CASSLGSSWGAYEQYF,TRBJ2-7,TRBV7-9,NA,NA
TGTGCCAGCAGCTCTCGACTAGCGGGCACAGATACGCAGTATTTT,CASSSRLAGTDTQYF,TRBJ2-3,TRBV7-3,NA,TRBD2
TGTGCCAGCAGCTTAGCGGGCAGGGGGCGCATGGGTGAAAAACTGTTTTTT,CASSLAGRGRMGEKLFF,TRBJ1-4,TRBV7-2,NA,TRBD1
TGTGCCAGCAGCTTAGATCCAGGGGGCTCCGGGGAGCTGTTTTTT,CASSLDPGGSGELFF,TRBJ2-2,TRBV11-3,NA,TRBD1
TGTGCCAGCAGCTCGACTGTTCTCCTAGGAGATACGCAGTATTTT,CASSSTVLLGDTQYF,TRBJ2-3,TRBV9,NA,NA
TGTGCCATCAGTGACCGCACTTCGGGTGATTCGTCTGGCTACACCTTC,CAISDRTSGDSSGYTF,TRBJ1-2,TRBV10-3,NA,NA
TGCGCCAGCAGCGGGAGATCCTACAATGAGCAGTTCTTC,CASSGRSYNEQFF,TRBJ2-1,TRBV5-1,NA,NA
TGTGCCAGCAGCCTTAGCGGGAGCCCCGCCGATACGCAGTATTTT,CASSLSGSPADTQYF,TRBJ2-3,TRBV11-2,NA,TRBD2
TGTGCCAGCAGTGAAGAGGGGAACTACGAGCAGTACTTC,CASSEEGNYEQYF,TRBJ2-7,TRBV2,NA,NA
TGTGCCAGCAGCGTAGGGGTGGGGCTAGCGGGAGGACAAGAGACCCAGTACTTC,CASSVGVGLAGGQETQYF,TRBJ2-5,TRBV9,NA,TRBD2
TGTGCCAGCTCACCAGGTCAGGGCGGGACCCTCTACGAGCAGTACTTC,CASSPGQGGTLYEQYF,TRBJ2-7,TRBV18,NA,NA
TGTGCCAGCAGCCGTAGCGGGGGACCAGATACGCAGTATTTT,CASSRSGGPDTQYF,TRBJ2-3,TRBV7-3,once,TRBD2
TGCGCCAGCAGCCAAGACCCCGGGACCCTCGTCTCTGGGGCCAACGTCCTGACTTTC,CASSQDPGTLVSGANVLTF,TRBJ2-6,TRBV4-1,NA,NA
TGTGCCAGCAGCCAGCGGGCCTATGGCTACACCTTC,CASSQRAYGYTF,TRBJ1-2,TRBV28,NA,NA
TGCGCCAGCAGCACCGGGACTAATTACAACCAAGAGACCCAGTACTTC,CASSTGTNYNQETQYF,TRBJ2-5,TRBV5-1,NA,TRBD2
TGTGCCAGCAGCGACGACAGGGAGGTGACAGATACGCAGTATTTT,CASSDDREVTDTQYF,TRBJ2-3,TRBV21-1,NA,NA
TGCGCCAGCAGCCAAGAAGAAACAGGGGGCCGAAAAACGCAGTATTTT,CASSQEETGGRKTQYF,TRBJ2-3,TRBV4-1,NA,TRBD1
TGTGCCAGCAGCTTAGGTGGGAGGGCCGCGGCAGATACGCAGTATTTT,CASSLGGRAAADTQYF,TRBJ2-3,TRBV7-2,NA,TRBD2
TGTGCCAGCAAAAGACAGGGGGTCACTGAAGCTTTCTTT,CASKRQGVTEAFF,TRBJ1-1,TRBV2,NA,TRBD1